A selection of T cell receptor beta chains follows, all from one sample in a study of cytotoxic CD8 clonotypes in ibrutinib-treated CLL. Measured with immunoSEQ multiplex PCR; TCRdb has only the in-frame clones, and not every one. The sample consists of more than 12,000 clones, 55% to 75% of them appearing once. Sample: PBMCs, taken before ibrutinib treatment. These TCRs come from a human donor with chronic lymphocytic leukemia. The CDR3 runs from the conserved cysteine through the conserved F or W.

J | V | CDR3
TRBJ2-1 | TRBV11-2 | CASSLVRGKSSYNEQFF
TRBJ1-3 | TRBV10-3 | CAISDGGGRSSSGNTIYF
TRBJ2-5 | TRBV18 | CASSPLGGTNQETQYF
TRBJ2-6 | TRBV6-5 | CASSYRRSSGANVLTF
TRBJ1-4 | TRBV7-9 | CASSPGQSNEKLFF
TRBJ2-5 | TRBV5-6 | CASSRFQGAQETQYF
TRBJ1-2 | TRBV5-1 | CASSWGDRIPENGYTF
TRBJ2-5 | TRBV2 | CASSEGWGQTQYF
TRBJ2-7 | TRBV18 | CASSPGDMRQYF
TRBJ1-6 | TRBV7-8 | CASSSPGQYNSPLHF
TRBJ2-7 | TRBV7-2 | CASSPPDYLGYEQYF
TRBJ1-6 | TRBV19 | CASSPSPTGWNSPLHF
TRBJ2-1 | TRBV19 | CASRRLAGAVEQFF
TRBJ2-5 | TRBV18 | CASSPDRGLRETQYF
TRBJ2-7 | TRBV2 | CASSWEGQGHEQYF
TRBJ2-2 | TRBV28 | CASRGAPGTGELFF
TRBJ2-7 | TRBV11-1 | CASSLVLGNEQYF
TRBJ2-7 | TRBV2 | CASTWGPHPYEQYF
TRBJ2-4 | TRBV7-9 | CASSSRQGLAWDIQYF
TRBJ2-3 | TRBV4-1 | CASSQDWGLGADTQYF
TRBJ2-3 | TRBV7-9 | CASSSMTSGGADTQYF
TRBJ2-5 | TRBV9 | CASSPSGIQETQYF
TRBJ1-1 | TRBV28 | CASSLSQGWTEAFF
TRBJ1-1 | TRBV2 | CASSEGWGGNTEAFF
TRBJ1-5 | TRBV19 | CASSIAGQKDNQPQHF
TRBJ1-1 | TRBV4-2 | CASSRTGANTEAFF
TRBJ2-2 | TRBV28 | CASSLWGAGTGELFF
TRBJ2-2 | TRBV5-8 | CASSLLPSGELFF
TRBJ1-1 | TRBV6-5 | CASSPGTGVDTEAFF
TRBJ2-5 | TRBV18 | CASSPPGGETQYF
TRBJ1-1 | TRBV11-2 | CASSFGLNTEAFF
TRBJ2-1 | TRBV19 | CASSAYNEQFF
TRBJ2-7 | TRBV18 | CASSPSTGAYEQYF
TRBJ1-1 | TRBV14 | CASSQGGTEAFF
TRBJ1-6 | TRBV5-1 | CASSPPSANSPLHF
TRBJ2-7 | TRBV9 | CASSPTDRPYEQYF
TRBJ1-5 | TRBV5-1 | CASSMSGGQPQHF
TRBJ2-2 | TRBV27 | CASSTDPRFNTGELFF
TRBJ1-1 | TRBV6-6 | CASTMEGPLTEAFF
TRBJ2-7 | TRBV6-6 | CASRDGSNYEQYF
TRBJ1-5 | TRBV28 | CASSLVRVAQHF
TRBJ1-4 | TRBV7-9 | CASSRGGANEKLFF
TRBJ2-1 | TRBV6-6 | CASSSQGAYNEQFF
TRBJ2-7 | TRBV6-6 | CASTRGGGREQYF
TRBJ2-2 | TRBV5-1 | CASSPGLAGGNTGELFF
TRBJ1-1 | TRBV6-6 | CASSGGQMNTEAFF